The T cell receptor (beta chain) described here comes from a study of shared clonotypes between healthy human individuals. Positively selected for CCR7, the CD45RO-negative cells used as naive CD8 cells excluded terminally differentiated effector memory CD45RA+ cells. This table comes from immunoSEQ multiplex PCR, and its TCRdb copy is limited to in-frame clones, with some not included. The sample gives about 2.1 million clones, roughly 93% of which show up once; 1.5% to 2% is in the top ten. This clone showed up just once. The length of the CDR3 is 17 residues. Unmatched junction bases numbered 11, after V lost 8 bases and J lost 3 bases. Germline V CDR1 and CDR2: LNHDA, SQIVND (reference sequence).

This receptor was obtained from a young man in good health. Some clones in this sample may be carry-over from other donors' samples. The chain uses TRBV19 and TRBJ2-5; TRBD2 matches at 14 bases. The sample consisted of naive CD8+ T cells from PBMCs. As DNA, the CDR3 is TGTGCCAGTGGACCTGGACTAGCGGGAGGATTTGAAGAGACCCAGTACTTC. Residues: CASGPGLAGGFEETQYF.